Below, one T cell receptor (beta chain) is given with its context. The data are from a study of blood T cell repertoires in COVID-19. Study-wide context: The samples span acute and convalescent COVID-19 from the United States, Italy and Spain. The cDNA or gDNA used as material had been derived from T cells, B-cell-depleted T cells, or PBMCs.

As handled by the study authors: By means of reference gene primer amplification, nucleated cell counts were estimated. Sequencing was performed with immunoSEQ multiplex PCR; in TCRdb, only in-frame clones are kept and a portion is missing. V, J and clone size derive from that table, while D and trimming were established from the DNA sequence. The data contain fewer than 65,000 clones, approximately 84% of them singletons. Per the germline V gene, CDR1 is LNHDA and CDR2 is SQIVND (reference sequence). The CDR3 is made up of 13 amino acids. V was clipped by 3 bases and J by 11 bases, with 16 bases between them.

The sample taken for sequencing was peripheral blood. The sequence was obtained from a man aged 60-69 years with acute or convalescent COVID-19. J is TRBJ1-1 and V is TRBV19; tentative D call: TRBD1 (6 bases). CDR3 sequence: CASSIVFRGRAFF. The DNA of the CDR3 is TGTGCCAGTAGTATTGTATTCAGGGGTCGGGCTTTCTTT.